The sequence of this TCR beta chain was determined in a study of shared clonotypes between healthy human individuals. On the study more broadly: Sampling drew on donors who were two women and three men aged 18 to 49.

Naive CD8 cells lacked CD45RO and underwent positive selection for CCR7, leaving out terminally differentiated effector memory CD45RA+ cells. The CDR3 has 16 amino acids. The germline CDR1 and CDR2 sequences are SGHNT and YYREEE (reference sequence). V shed 4 bases and J 5 bases; nucleotides not matched to a gene: 7. The table came from immunoSEQ multiplex PCR; TCRdb's copy has only in-frame clones and leaves some out. The data contain about 2 million clones, roughly 95% of them seen just once; the ten biggest clones take up around 1.2%. This sequence joins TRBV5-4 and TRBJ2-2, with 11 nucleotides matching TRBD2. This TCR derives from a young man in good health. The sample consisted of naive CD8+ T cells sorted from blood. CDR3 DNA: TGTGCCAGCAGCCCTCGGGTAGCGGGGGGGACCGGGGAGCTGTTTTTT. It encodes CASSPRVAGGTGELFF.